This entry concerns a single TCR beta chain. Antigen unknown. Extracted RNA was reverse transcribed into cDNA, the sequencing template. Clones were read by immunoSEQ multiplex PCR, and TCRdb kept only the in-frame ones, dropping some. The sample includes fewer than 110,000 clones, more than 75% of them seen just once. This sample was included in a study of CD8+ T cells in alopecia areata. The overall study: Treated patients received severity scores based on the percentage of scalp area affected. Study findings and constraints: Normal skin's resident alphabeta T cells are also sequenced in scalp samples.

Looked up from germline, CDR1 is SEHNR and CDR2 is FQNEAQ (reference sequence). The ends lost 5 bases at V and 6 bases at J; junction bases unmatched: 6. CDR3 length equals 14 residues. Treatment: oral pan-JAK inhibitor, 5-10 mg twice daily. PBMCs yielded sorted CD4+ and CD8+ T cells. The rearrangement links TRBV7-9 to TRBJ1-1; TRBD1 aligns across 10 bases. The source is a human donor with alopecia areata. Sequenced material: CD8+ T cells sorted from blood, taken at approximately week 34, from a patient treated with tofacitinib. CDR3 region: CASSTGDRGAEAFF. CDR3 coding DNA: TGTGCCAGCAGCACAGGGGACAGGGGCGCTGAAGCTTTCTTT.